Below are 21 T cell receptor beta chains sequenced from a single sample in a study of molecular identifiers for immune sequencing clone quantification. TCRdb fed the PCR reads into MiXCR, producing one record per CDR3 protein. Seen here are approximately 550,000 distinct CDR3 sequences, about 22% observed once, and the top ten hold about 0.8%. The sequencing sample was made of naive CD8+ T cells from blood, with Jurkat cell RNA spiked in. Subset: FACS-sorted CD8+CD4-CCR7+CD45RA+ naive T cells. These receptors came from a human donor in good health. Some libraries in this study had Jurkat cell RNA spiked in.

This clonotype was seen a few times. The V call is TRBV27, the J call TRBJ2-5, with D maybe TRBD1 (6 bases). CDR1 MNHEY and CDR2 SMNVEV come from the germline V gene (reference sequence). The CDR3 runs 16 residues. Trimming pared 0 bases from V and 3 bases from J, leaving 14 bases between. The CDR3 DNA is TGTGCCAGCAGTTTATCCGGAAGGGGGACGGAAGAGACCCAGTACTTC. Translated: CASSLSGRGTEETQYF.

CDR3 in amino acids: CAWTWSGGATDTQYF. The CDR3 nucleotides read TGTGCCTGGACCTGGAGCGGGGGGGCAACAGATACGCAGTATTTT. The chain employs TRBV30 and TRBJ2-3, with 10 bases aligning to TRBD2. Germline loops: CDR1 GTSNPN, CDR2 SVGIG (reference sequence). The CDR3 spans 15 residues. V dropped 4 bases and J dropped 3; count of bases not matched to a gene: 7.

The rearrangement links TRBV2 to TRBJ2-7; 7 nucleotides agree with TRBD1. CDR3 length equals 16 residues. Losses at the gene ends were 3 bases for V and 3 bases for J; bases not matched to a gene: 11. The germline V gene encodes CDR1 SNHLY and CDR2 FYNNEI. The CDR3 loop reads CASSDLGTVIDYEQYF. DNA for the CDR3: TGTGCCAGCAGTGACCTGGGGACAGTGATCGACTACGAGCAGTACTTC.

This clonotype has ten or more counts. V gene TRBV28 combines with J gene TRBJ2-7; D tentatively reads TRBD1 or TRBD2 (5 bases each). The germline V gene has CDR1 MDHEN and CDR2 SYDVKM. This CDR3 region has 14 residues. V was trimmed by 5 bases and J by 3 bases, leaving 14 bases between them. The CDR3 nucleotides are TGTGCCAGCAGTCACCGGGGCGAGGGCTACGAGCAGTACTTC. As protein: CASSHRGEGYEQYF.

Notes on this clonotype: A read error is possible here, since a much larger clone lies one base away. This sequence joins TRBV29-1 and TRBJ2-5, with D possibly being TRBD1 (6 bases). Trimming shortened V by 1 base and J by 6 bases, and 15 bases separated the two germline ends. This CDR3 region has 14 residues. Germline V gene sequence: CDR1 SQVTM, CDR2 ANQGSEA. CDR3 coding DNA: TGCAGCGTTGAAGGTTCCAGGGGAATAAAGACCCAGTACTTC. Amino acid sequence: CSVEGSRGIKTQYF.

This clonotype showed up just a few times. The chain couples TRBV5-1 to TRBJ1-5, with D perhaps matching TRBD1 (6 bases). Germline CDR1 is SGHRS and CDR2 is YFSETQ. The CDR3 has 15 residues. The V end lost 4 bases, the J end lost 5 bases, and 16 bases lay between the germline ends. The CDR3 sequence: CASSASGGAHQPQHF. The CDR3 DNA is TGCGCCAGCAGCGCGTCGGGGGGGGCTCATCAGCCCCAGCATTTT.

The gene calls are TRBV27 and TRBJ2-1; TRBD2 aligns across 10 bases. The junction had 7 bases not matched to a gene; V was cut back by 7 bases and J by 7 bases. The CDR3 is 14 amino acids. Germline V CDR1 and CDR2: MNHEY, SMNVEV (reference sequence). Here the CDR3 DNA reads TGTGCCAGCATTCCGCTAGCGGGAGTAAATGAGCAGTTCTTC. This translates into CASIPLAGVNEQFF.

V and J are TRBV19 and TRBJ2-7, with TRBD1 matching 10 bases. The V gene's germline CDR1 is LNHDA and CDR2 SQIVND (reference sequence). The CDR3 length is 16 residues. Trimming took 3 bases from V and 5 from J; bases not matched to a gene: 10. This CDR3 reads CASSITGQGIENEQYF. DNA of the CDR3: TGTGCCAGTAGTATCACGGGACAGGGGATTGAGAACGAGCAGTACTTC.

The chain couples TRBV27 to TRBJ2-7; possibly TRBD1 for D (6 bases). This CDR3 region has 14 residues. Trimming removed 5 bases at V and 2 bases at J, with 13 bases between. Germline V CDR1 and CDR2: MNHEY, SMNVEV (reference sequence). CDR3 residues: CASSPDSGTYEQYF. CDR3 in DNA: TGTGCCAGCAGTCCGGACAGTGGAACCTACGAGCAGTACTTC.

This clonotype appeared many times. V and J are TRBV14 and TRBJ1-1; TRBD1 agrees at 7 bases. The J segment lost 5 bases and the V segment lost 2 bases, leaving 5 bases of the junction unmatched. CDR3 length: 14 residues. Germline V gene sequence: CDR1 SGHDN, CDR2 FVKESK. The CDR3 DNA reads TGTGCCAGCAGCCAAACAGGGGACTGGACTGAAGCTTTCTTT. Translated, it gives CASSQTGDWTEAFF.

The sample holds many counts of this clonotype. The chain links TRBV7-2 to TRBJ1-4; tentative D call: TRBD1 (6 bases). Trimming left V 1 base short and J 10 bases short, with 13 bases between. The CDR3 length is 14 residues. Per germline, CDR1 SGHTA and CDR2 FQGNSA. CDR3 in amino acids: CASSLVTQGVKLFF. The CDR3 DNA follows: TGTGCCAGCAGCTTAGTGACACAGGGCGTAAAACTGTTTTTT. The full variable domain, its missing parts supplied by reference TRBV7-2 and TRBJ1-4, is GAGVSQSPSNKVTEKGKDVELRCDPISGHTALYWYRQSLGQGLEFLIYFQGNSAPDKSGLPSDRFSAERTGGSVSTLTIQRTQQEDSAVYLCASSLVTQGVKLFFGSGTQLSVL.

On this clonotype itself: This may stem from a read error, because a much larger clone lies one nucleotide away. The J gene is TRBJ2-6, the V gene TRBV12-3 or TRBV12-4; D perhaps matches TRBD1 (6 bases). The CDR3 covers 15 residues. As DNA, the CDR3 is TGTGCCAGCAGTGGAACAGGGATAGGGGCCAGCGTCCTGACTTTC. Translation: CASSGTGIGASVLTF.

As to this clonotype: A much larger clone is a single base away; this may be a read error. The CDR3 loop reads CAWSATSAEQFF. The CDR3 nucleotides read TGTGCCTGGAGTGCCACTAGCGCTGAGCAGTTCTTC. V and J are TRBV30 and TRBJ2-1; 7 bases line up with TRBD2. The CDR3 sequence is 12 residues long. V dropped 1 base and J dropped 9; count of bases not matched to a gene: 3. The germline V gene has CDR1 GTSNPN and CDR2 SVGIG (reference sequence).

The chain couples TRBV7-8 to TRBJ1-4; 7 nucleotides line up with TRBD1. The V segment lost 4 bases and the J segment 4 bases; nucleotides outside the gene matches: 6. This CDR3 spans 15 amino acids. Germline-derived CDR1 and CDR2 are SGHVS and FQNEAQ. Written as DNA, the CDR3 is TGTGCCAGCAGCTCCCCGGGACAGTTTAATGAAAAACTGTTTTTT. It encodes CASSSPGQFNEKLFF.

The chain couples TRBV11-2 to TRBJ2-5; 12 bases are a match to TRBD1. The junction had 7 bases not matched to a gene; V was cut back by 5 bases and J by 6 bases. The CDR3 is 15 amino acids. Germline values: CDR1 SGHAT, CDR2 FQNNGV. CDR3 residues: CASSPGQGARQTQYF. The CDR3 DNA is TGTGCCAGCAGCCCGGGACAGGGGGCGCGACAGACCCAGTACTTC.

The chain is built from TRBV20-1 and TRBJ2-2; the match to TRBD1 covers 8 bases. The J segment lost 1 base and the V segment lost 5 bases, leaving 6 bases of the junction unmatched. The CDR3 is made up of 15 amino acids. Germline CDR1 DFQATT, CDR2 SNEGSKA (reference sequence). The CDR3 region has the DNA TGCAGTGCTGCCGGACAGGGTTGGAACACCGGGGAGCTGTTTTTT. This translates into CSAAGQGWNTGELFF.

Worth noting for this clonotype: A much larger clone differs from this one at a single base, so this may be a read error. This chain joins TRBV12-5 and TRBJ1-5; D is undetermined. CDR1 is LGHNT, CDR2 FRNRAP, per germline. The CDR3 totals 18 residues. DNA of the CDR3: TGTGCTAGTGGTTTGTATCCCCCTACGGGGTTGGGCAATCAGCCCCGGCATTTT. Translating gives CASGLYPPTGLGNQPRHF. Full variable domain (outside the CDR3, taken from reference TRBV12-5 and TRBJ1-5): DARVTQTPRHKVTEMGQEVTMRCQPILGHNTVFWYRQTMMQGLELLAYFRNRAPLDDSGMPKDRFSAEMPDATLATLKIQPSEPRDSAVYFCASGLYPPTGLGNQPRHFGDGTRLSIL.

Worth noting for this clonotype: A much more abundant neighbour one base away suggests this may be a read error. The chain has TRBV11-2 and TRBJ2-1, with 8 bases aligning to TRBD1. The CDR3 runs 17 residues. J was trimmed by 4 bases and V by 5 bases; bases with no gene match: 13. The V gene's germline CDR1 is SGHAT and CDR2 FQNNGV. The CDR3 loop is CASSPTFGDRSYNEQFF. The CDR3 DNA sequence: TGTGCCAGCAGCCCTACATTTGGGGACAGGAGTTACAATGAGCAGTTCTTC.

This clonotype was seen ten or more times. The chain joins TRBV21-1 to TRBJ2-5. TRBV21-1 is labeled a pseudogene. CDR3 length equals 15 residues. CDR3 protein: CASSHVGWAQETQYF. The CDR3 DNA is TGTGCCAGCAGCCACGTAGGTTGGGCCCAAGAGACCCAGTACTTC.

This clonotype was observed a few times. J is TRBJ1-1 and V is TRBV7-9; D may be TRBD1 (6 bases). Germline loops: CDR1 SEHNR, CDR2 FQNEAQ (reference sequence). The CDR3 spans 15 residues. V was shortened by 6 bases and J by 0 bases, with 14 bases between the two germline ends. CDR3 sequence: CASRMSGVVNTEAFF. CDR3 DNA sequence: TGTGCCAGCAGGATGTCAGGGGTTGTGAACACTGAAGCTTTCTTT.

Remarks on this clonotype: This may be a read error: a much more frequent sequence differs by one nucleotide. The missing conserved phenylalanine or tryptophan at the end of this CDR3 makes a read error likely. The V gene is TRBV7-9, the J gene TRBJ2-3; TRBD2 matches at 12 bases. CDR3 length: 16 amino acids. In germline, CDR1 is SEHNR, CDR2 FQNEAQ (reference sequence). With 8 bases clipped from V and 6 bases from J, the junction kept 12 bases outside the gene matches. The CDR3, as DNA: TGTGCCAGCTCCTCAACGTGGACTAGCGGGATGGATACGCAGTATTCT. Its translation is CASSSTWTSGMDTQYS.